The 22 T cell receptor beta chains presented below share a single source sample, sequenced in a study of shared T cell receptors in the human thymus. TCRdb keeps only in-frame clones here, not all; method: immunoSEQ multiplex PCR. The top ten hold about 0.011% of the sample, which has roughly 710,000 clones, 80% to 90% seen once. The data were also submitted as part of a second study, on human thymus T cells.

Sequenced sample: thymocytes. The source is a girl under three years old with a congenital heart defect.

This chain joins TRBV29-1 and TRBJ1-1; 7 bases map to TRBD1. Germline lookup yields CDR1 SQVTM and CDR2 ANQGSEA. This CDR3 has 13 amino acids. V was clipped by 6 bases and J by 9 bases; unmatched bases: 13. The CDR3 region is CSVRPRGKGKAFF. In DNA, the CDR3 is TGCAGCGTGCGTCCCAGGGGGAAGGGGAAAGCTTTCTTT.

This chain links TRBV14 with TRBJ1-2, with TRBD1 as a possible D gene (5 bases). The CDR3 loop spans 20 amino acids. CDR1 is SGHDN and CDR2 is FVKESK in the germline V gene. The V gene lost 4 bases and the J gene lost 8 bases, with 35 bases spanning the gap. The CDR3 sequence: CASSPFRELDRWQSEGGYTF. The CDR3 DNA reads as TGTGCCAGCAGCCCCTTCCGCGAGTTAGATAGGTGGCAGTCGGAGGGGGGCTACACCTTC.

This clone appeared a few times. The CDR3 DNA is TGCGCCAGCAGCTCCGGTGCGTGTGGTTTGTCAGATACGCAGTATTTT. As protein: CASSSGACGLSDTQYF. V and J are TRBV5-1 and TRBJ2-3; D gene unclear. The germline V gene encodes CDR1 SGHRS and CDR2 YFSETQ. With 3 bases removed from V and 4 bases from J, the gap between germline ends came to 18 bases. The CDR3 totals 16 residues.

V is TRBV7-7 and J is TRBJ2-2, with 11 bases lining up with TRBD2. CDR3 length: 18 residues. The ends lost 2 bases at V and 6 bases at J; junction bases unmatched: 11. CDR1 SSHAT and CDR2 FNYEAQ come from the germline V gene (reference sequence). DNA for the CDR3: TGTGCCAGCAGCTTAAGCCTGGGTAGCGGGGGGGCCGCCGGGGAGCTGTTTTTT. Translated: CASSLSLGSGGAAGELFF.

This chain uses TRBV15 with TRBJ2-7, with 9 bases matching TRBD2. Germline loops: CDR1 LNHNV, CDR2 YYDKDF (reference sequence). The junction had 19 bases not matched to a gene; V was cut back by 4 bases and J by 0 bases. CDR3 length: 20 residues. DNA for the CDR3: TGTGCCACCAGCAACACCCCGGGCGCTAGCGGGGCACGGAGCTCCTACGAGCAGTACTTC. Translating gives CATSNTPGASGARSSYEQYF.

The rearrangement joins TRBV5-1 to TRBJ1-6; unclear D gene. In germline, CDR1 is SGHRS, CDR2 YFSETQ. Trimming took off 1 base at V and 7 bases at J, with 15 bases between the two ends. The CDR3 is 16 residues long. This CDR3 reads CASSLFLRSGNSPLHF. CDR3 DNA sequence: TGCGCCAGCAGCTTGTTCTTACGGAGCGGGAATTCACCCCTCCACTTT. Supplemented by reference TRBV5-1 and TRBJ1-6, the full variable domain reads KAGVTQTPRYLIKTRGQQVTLSCSPISGHRSVSWYQQTPGQGLQFLFEYFSETQRNKGNFPGRFSGRQFSNSRSEMNVSTLELGDSALYLCASSLFLRSGNSPLHFGNGTRLTVT.

The chain recombines TRBV10-3 with TRBJ2-2; 12 nucleotides agree with TRBD1. The germline CDR1 and CDR2 sequences are ENHRY and SYGVKD. Trimming took 0 bases from V and 4 from J; bases not matched to a gene: 9. The CDR3 extends over 19 amino acids. In nucleotides, the CDR3 is TGTGCCATCAGTGAGTCGAGATCCCCGGGACAGGGGGCCACCGGGGAGCTGTTTTTT. It encodes CAISESRSPGQGATGELFF.

This sequence joins TRBV7-6 and TRBJ1-5; D ambiguous. This CDR3 is 14 amino acids long. The V end was cut by 2 bases, the J end by 0 bases, with 5 bases between. Germline CDR1 is SGHVS and CDR2 is FNYEAQ. CDR3 DNA: TGTGCCAGCAGCTTACCGGGTAGCAATCAGCCCCAGCATTTT. Its translation: CASSLPGSNQPQHF. The full variable domain, with the rest looked up from reference TRBV7-6 and TRBJ1-5, is GAGVSQSPRYKVTKRGQDVALRCDPISGHVSLYWYRQALGQGPEFLTYFNYEAQQDKSGLPNDRFSAERPEGSISTLTIQRTEQRDSAMYRCASSLPGSNQPQHFGDGTRLSIL.

V and J are TRBV9 and TRBJ2-5; the D gene is possibly TRBD2 (5 bases). Trimming took off 3 bases at V and 5 bases at J, with 14 bases between the two ends. In germline, CDR1 is SGDLS, CDR2 YYNGEE. This CDR3 contains 14 residues. CDR3 in amino acids: CASSAGLLRETQYF. DNA of the CDR3: TGTGCCAGCAGCGCCGGACTGCTGAGGGAGACCCAGTACTTC. Together with reference TRBV9 and TRBJ2-5, the CDR3 gives the full variable domain: DSGVTQTPKHLITATGQRVTLRCSPRSGDLSVYWYQQSLDQGLQFLIQYYNGEERAKGNILERFSAQQFPDLHSELNLSSLELGDSALYFCASSAGLLRETQYFGPGTRLLVL.

This clone appeared once. This sequence joins TRBV14 and TRBJ1-2; TRBD1 is a possible D gene (5 bases). CDR3 length: 12 amino acids. CDR1 and CDR2 from the germline V gene are SGHDN and FVKESK. With 2 bases removed from V and 6 bases from J, the gap between germline ends came to 7 bases. The CDR3: CASSQMTDGYTF. The DNA for the CDR3 is TGTGCCAGCAGCCAAATGACAGATGGCTACACCTTC.

J is TRBJ1-2 and V is TRBV7-9; tentatively, D is TRBD1 (5 bases). Germline CDR1 SEHNR, CDR2 FQNEAQ (reference sequence). The length of the CDR3 is 14 residues. V lost 3 bases to trimming and J lost 10 bases, with 18 bases between them. The CDR3 region is CASSFIGPTEDYTF. Here the CDR3 DNA reads TGTGCCAGCAGCTTTATAGGGCCGACAGAGGACTACACCTTC.

This clone was found a few times. V gene TRBV5-1 combines with J gene TRBJ2-1; TRBD1 matches at 8 bases. V was pared by 0 bases and J by 6 bases, with 5 bases of the junction left unmatched. Germline CDR1 reads SGHRS; CDR2 reads YFSETQ. This CDR3 spans 15 amino acids. CDR3 DNA sequence: TGCGCCAGCAGCTTGGGGACAGGGATTTCCAATGAGCAGTTCTTC. It specifies CASSLGTGISNEQFF.

V gene TRBV19 combines with J gene TRBJ1-1, with 9 bases identical to TRBD1. The length of the CDR3 is 20 residues. J was trimmed by 1 base and V by 3 bases; bases with no gene match: 18. Germline assignment: CDR1 LNHDA and CDR2 SQIVND (reference sequence). CDR3 sequence (DNA): TGTGCCAGTAGTATGGACCAAGGACAGGGGACCTTGACAGGGAACACTGAAGCTTTCTTT. Its translation: CASSMDQGQGTLTGNTEAFF.

V gene TRBV18 combines with J gene TRBJ2-1, with a weak D call TRBD2 (6 bases). The germline gives CDR1 KGHSH, CDR2 LQKENI. The CDR3 runs to 15 residues. With 2 bases removed from V and 2 bases from J, the gap between germline ends came to 10 bases. As DNA, the CDR3 is TGTGCCAGCTCACCAGGGACTCTTACCTACAATGAGCAGTTCTTC. Translating gives CASSPGTLTYNEQFF.

The chain combines TRBV7-6 with TRBJ2-5; 9 bases map to TRBD1. The CDR3 extends over 16 amino acids. Germline V gene data show CDR1 as SGHVS and CDR2 as FNYEAQ. The V and J ends lost 3 bases and 2 bases, in that order; junction bases with no gene match: 7. The CDR3 DNA follows: TGTGCCAGCAGCTTGGCGGGGACAGGGACACAAGAGACCCAGTACTTC. This encodes CASSLAGTGTQETQYF.

The CDR3 loop reads CASSEDREETQYF. Here the CDR3 DNA reads TGTGCCAGCAGTGAGGACAGGGAAGAGACCCAGTACTTC. This chain joins TRBV25-1 and TRBJ2-5; 8 positions agree with TRBD1. V lost 3 bases, J lost 3 bases, and 0 bases stayed unmatched. Per germline, CDR1 MGHDK and CDR2 SYGVNS. This CDR3 is built from 13 residues.

V and J are TRBV12-5 and TRBJ1-2; 12 bases are shared with TRBD1. CDR1 LGHNT and CDR2 FRNRAP come from the germline V gene. V lost 3 bases and J lost 6; bases outside the gene matches: 8. This CDR3 has 16 residues. CDR3 loop: CASGLSGTGGADGYTF. CDR3 nucleotide sequence: TGTGCTAGTGGTTTATCCGGGACAGGGGGCGCGGATGGCTACACCTTC.

V is TRBV2 and J is TRBJ2-6; TRBD1 agrees at 8 bases. Trimming took 4 bases from V and 2 from J; bases not matched to a gene: 7. This CDR3 comprises 17 residues. From germline, CDR1 is SNHLY and CDR2 FYNNEI. CDR3 sequence reads: CASSGDRNKAGANVLTF. The CDR3 DNA is TGTGCCAGCAGTGGGGACAGGAATAAAGCTGGGGCCAACGTCCTGACTTTC.

This clone has a single count. This chain links TRBV7-6 with TRBJ2-3; 11 bases are shared with TRBD2. V trimming: 5 bases; J trimming: 6 bases; junction bases outside the gene matches: 13. The CDR3 sequence is 17 residues long. Germline V lookup: CDR1 SGHVS, CDR2 FNYEAQ. The chain's CDR3 is CASSHPLAGADRDTQYF. CDR3 nucleotide sequence: TGTGCCAGCAGCCACCCACTAGCGGGGGCTGATAGGGATACGCAGTATTTT.

The chain is built from TRBV5-6 and TRBJ1-5; D is undetermined. Germline loops: CDR1 SGHDT, CDR2 YYEEEE. The CDR3 is 15 amino acids. Trimming took off 0 bases at V and 4 bases at J, with 11 bases between the two ends. CDR3 protein: CASSLGQVGNQPQHF. In DNA, the CDR3 is TGTGCCAGCAGCTTGGGGCAGGTTGGGAATCAGCCCCAGCATTTT. Full variable domain (missing parts from reference TRBV5-6 and TRBJ1-5): DAGVTQSPTHLIKTRGQQVTLRCSPKSGHDTVSWYQQALGQGPQFIFQYYEEEERQRGNFPDRFSGHQFPNYSSELNVNALLLGDSALYLCASSLGQVGNQPQHFGDGTRLSIL.

This chain connects TRBV9 to TRBJ2-1, with 12 bases that match TRBD2. CDR3 length equals 20 residues. V lost 4 bases, J lost 2 bases, and 16 bases stayed unmatched. CDR1 SGDLS and CDR2 YYNGEE come from the germline V gene. The CDR3 is CASSQGPRTSGVTTYNEQFF. CDR3 DNA sequence: TGTGCCAGCAGCCAAGGGCCGCGGACTAGCGGGGTCACCACCTACAATGAGCAGTTCTTC.

Written as DNA, the CDR3 is TGTGCCAGCAGCTCACACAGGGGACACGAGCAGTACTTC. Translation gives CASSSHRGHEQYF. The chain couples TRBV11-2 to TRBJ2-7, with TRBD1 matching over 7 bases. Germline CDR1 is SGHAT and CDR2 is FQNNGV. The trim removed 4 bases at V and 5 bases at J, leaving 5 bases unmatched. This CDR3 comprises 13 residues.